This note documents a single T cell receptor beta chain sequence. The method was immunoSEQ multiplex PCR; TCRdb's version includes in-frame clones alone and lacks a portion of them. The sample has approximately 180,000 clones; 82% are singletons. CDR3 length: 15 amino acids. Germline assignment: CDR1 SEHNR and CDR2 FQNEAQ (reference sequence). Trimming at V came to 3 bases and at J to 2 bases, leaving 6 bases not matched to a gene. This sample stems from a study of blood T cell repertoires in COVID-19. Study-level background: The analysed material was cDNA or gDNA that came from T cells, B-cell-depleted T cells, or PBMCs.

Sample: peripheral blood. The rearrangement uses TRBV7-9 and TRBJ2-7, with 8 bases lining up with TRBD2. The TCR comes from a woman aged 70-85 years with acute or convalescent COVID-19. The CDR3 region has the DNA TGTGCCAGCAGCTTTGGTGGCGGGAGGACCTACGAGCAGTACTTC. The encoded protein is CASSFGGGRTYEQYF.